These T cell receptor beta chains were read from a single sample in a study of T cells after yellow fever vaccination. TCRdb called the 5' RACE reads again in MiXCR, with one record for every CDR3 protein. The sample holds some 560,000 distinct CDR3 sequences; around 21% are singletons and the top ten take approximately 14%. The input for sequencing was PBMCs, taken 15 days after the yellow fever booster vaccination. The source is a man aged 30-40 years who received the YFV17D yellow fever vaccine. CDR3s include the opening cysteine and the closing phenylalanine or tryptophan. The D gene is left open where the match is weak. Where a row states a size, it is once, few, many or the class of an expanded clone; other rows omit it.

V gene: TRBV5-1; J gene: TRBJ1-6; CDR3 length: 15; clone size: few; D gene: TRBD1; CDR3 DNA: TGCGCCAGCAGCGTATCCGGGACAGGGGGAAGTAACCTCCACTTT; CDR3 protein: CASSVSGTGGSNLHF
V gene: TRBV29-1; J gene: TRBJ2-1; CDR3 length: 10; clone size: NA; D gene: NA; CDR3 DNA: TGCAGCGCCGGGCTCAATGAGCAGTTCTTC; CDR3 protein: CSAGLNEQFF
V gene: TRBV6-5; J gene: TRBJ1-5; CDR3 length: 15; clone size: few; D gene: NA; CDR3 DNA: TGTGCCAGCAGTTACTCAACAACGAGCAATCAGCCCCAGCATTTT; CDR3 protein: CASSYSTTSNQPQHF
V gene: TRBV5-1; J gene: TRBJ1-6; CDR3 length: 14; clone size: NA; D gene: NA; CDR3 DNA: TGCGCCAGCAGCTTCGGGGTTATGGAGTCACCCCTCCACTTT; CDR3 protein: CASSFGVMESPLHF
V gene: TRBV15; J gene: TRBJ2-7; CDR3 length: 16; clone size: once; D gene: NA; CDR3 DNA: TGTGCCACCAGCAGAGTTACGGGGGGCAGCTCCTACGAGCAGTACTTC; CDR3 protein: CATSRVTGGSSYEQYF
V gene: TRBV14; J gene: TRBJ1-2; CDR3 length: 14; clone size: few; D gene: NA; CDR3 DNA: TGTGCCAGCAGCCAAAGACAAGGAGACTATGGCTACACCTTC; CDR3 protein: CASSQRQGDYGYTF
V gene: TRBV9; J gene: TRBJ2-5; CDR3 length: 13; clone size: NA; D gene: NA; CDR3 DNA: TGTGCCAGCAGCGTCACGGATAGAGAGACCCAGTACTTC; CDR3 protein: CASSVTDRETQYF
V gene: TRBV20-1; J gene: TRBJ2-1; CDR3 length: 12; clone size: NA; D gene: TRBD2; CDR3 DNA: TGCAGTGTTAAGCGGGAGATTAATGAGCAGTTCTTC; CDR3 protein: CSVKREINEQFF
V gene: TRBV3-1; J gene: TRBJ2-2; CDR3 length: 15; clone size: NA; D gene: NA; CDR3 DNA: TGTGCCAGCAGCCAAGAAGTGGGGATAATAGGGGAGCTGTTTTTT; CDR3 protein: CASSQEVGIIGELFF
V gene: TRBV6-1; J gene: TRBJ2-3; CDR3 length: 16; clone size: NA; D gene: TRBD1; CDR3 DNA: TGTGCCAGCAGTCCACAGACAGGGGGGTGGAGGGTTGCGCAGTATTTT; CDR3 protein: CASSPQTGGWRVAQYF
V gene: TRBV15; J gene: TRBJ2-7; CDR3 length: 16; clone size: NA; D gene: TRBD1; CDR3 DNA: TGTGCCACCAGCAGAGATCCGGGACAGGGCTGGGACGAGCAGTACTTC; CDR3 protein: CATSRDPGQGWDEQYF
V gene: TRBV6-1; J gene: TRBJ1-1; CDR3 length: 14; clone size: few; D gene: TRBD1; CDR3 DNA: TGTGCCAGCAATGCCGGGACAGGGGGTACTGAAGCTTTCTTT; CDR3 protein: CASNAGTGGTEAFF
V gene: TRBV7-2; J gene: TRBJ2-7; CDR3 length: 15; clone size: few; D gene: NA; CDR3 DNA: TGTGCCAGCAGCTTGGTTTGGGGGAGTGGGAACGAGCAGTACTTC; CDR3 protein: CASSLVWGSGNEQYF
V gene: TRBV18; J gene: TRBJ2-1; CDR3 length: 16; clone size: NA; D gene: TRBD1; CDR3 DNA: TGTGCCAGCTCACCTGGTCCGGGACAGTCCTACAATGAGCAGTTCTTC; CDR3 protein: CASSPGPGQSYNEQFF
V gene: TRBV7-3; J gene: TRBJ2-7; CDR3 length: 14; clone size: NA; D gene: NA; CDR3 DNA: TGTGCCAGCAGCCCGCGGGCCGGCTCCTACGAGCAGTACTTC; CDR3 protein: CASSPRAGSYEQYF
V gene: TRBV2; J gene: TRBJ2-5; CDR3 length: 14; clone size: many; D gene: NA; CDR3 DNA: TGTGCCAGCAGCCCCGGGACATCCCAAGAGACCCAGTACTTC; CDR3 protein: CASSPGTSQETQYF
V gene: TRBV12-3/TRBV12-4; J gene: TRBJ2-1; CDR3 length: 16; clone size: few; D gene: TRBD2; CDR3 DNA: TGTGCCAGCAGCCTCACCCTAGCGGAACCCTACAATGAGCAGTTCTTC; CDR3 protein: CASSLTLAEPYNEQFF
V gene: TRBV2; J gene: TRBJ2-2; CDR3 length: 15; clone size: many; D gene: TRBD1; CDR3 DNA: TGTGCCAGCACTTCGACAGGGCGAGGGACCGGGGAGCTGTTTTTT; CDR3 protein: CASTSTGRGTGELFF
V gene: TRBV7-9; J gene: TRBJ2-7; CDR3 length: 15; clone size: NA; D gene: TRBD2; CDR3 DNA: TGTGCCAGCAGTTCGCGGGAGGCCCGCTCCTACGAGCAGTACTTC; CDR3 protein: CASSSREARSYEQYF
V gene: TRBV5-1; J gene: TRBJ2-7; CDR3 length: 16; clone size: few; D gene: TRBD2; CDR3 DNA: TGCGCCAGCAGCTACGGCCTACTAGCGGGAGTTTCCGAGCAGTACTTC; CDR3 protein: CASSYGLLAGVSEQYF
V gene: TRBV5-8; J gene: TRBJ2-7; CDR3 length: 14; clone size: NA; D gene: NA; CDR3 DNA: TGTGCCAGCAGCTTGGGGGACTCTGACTACGAGCAGTACTTC; CDR3 protein: CASSLGDSDYEQYF
V gene: TRBV29-1; J gene: TRBJ1-1; CDR3 length: 12; clone size: few; D gene: NA; CDR3 DNA: TGCAGCGTTGCCGTTCTTGGCGATGAAGCTTTCTTT; CDR3 protein: CSVAVLGDEAFF
V gene: TRBV4-2; J gene: TRBJ2-1; CDR3 length: 18; clone size: few; D gene: NA; CDR3 DNA: TGTGCCAGCAGCCTCATCCCACCCGGGCCTAGCTCCTACAATGAGCAGTTCTTC; CDR3 protein: CASSLIPPGPSSYNEQFF
V gene: TRBV6-1; J gene: TRBJ2-5; CDR3 length: 15; clone size: NA; D gene: NA; CDR3 DNA: TGTGCCAGCGTCAGGGGGGTCGGAATCCAAGAGACCCAGTACTTC; CDR3 protein: CASVRGVGIQETQYF
V gene: TRBV6-5; J gene: TRBJ2-3; CDR3 length: 14; clone size: few; D gene: NA; CDR3 DNA: TGTGCCGTGGGGGGCAGGTTCGGGCGAGATACGCAGTATTTT; CDR3 protein: CAVGGRFGRDTQYF
V gene: TRBV5-1; J gene: TRBJ2-1; CDR3 length: 13; clone size: NA; D gene: NA; CDR3 DNA: TGCGCCAGCAGCTTCCATCTGGGGAATGAGCAGTTCTTC; CDR3 protein: CASSFHLGNEQFF
V gene: TRBV10-3; J gene: TRBJ2-5; CDR3 length: 13; clone size: few; D gene: TRBD2; CDR3 DNA: TGTGCCATCAGGGAAGCGGGGCAAGAGACCCAGTACTTC; CDR3 protein: CAIREAGQETQYF
V gene: TRBV20-1; J gene: TRBJ2-7; CDR3 length: 12; clone size: NA; D gene: NA; CDR3 DNA: TGCAGTGCTAGGACAAAATTCGCCGAGCAGTACTTC; CDR3 protein: CSARTKFAEQYF
V gene: TRBV5-1; J gene: TRBJ2-2; CDR3 length: 16; clone size: few; D gene: NA; CDR3 DNA: TGCGCCAGCAGCTTGCCCGGGAACGGAAACACCGGGGAGCTGTTTTTT; CDR3 protein: CASSLPGNGNTGELFF
V gene: TRBV11-2; J gene: TRBJ2-2; CDR3 length: 13; clone size: few; D gene: NA; CDR3 DNA: TGTGCCAGCAGCCCGGGGGAACCCGGGGAGCTGTTTTTT; CDR3 protein: CASSPGEPGELFF
V gene: TRBV20-1; J gene: TRBJ2-2; CDR3 length: 13; clone size: NA; D gene: TRBD2; CDR3 DNA: TGCAGTAGCGGGAGGGCCGACACCGGGGAGCTGTTTTTT; CDR3 protein: CSSGRADTGELFF
V gene: TRBV5-6; J gene: TRBJ2-4; CDR3 length: 16; clone size: few; D gene: NA; CDR3 DNA: TGTGCCAGCAGTGCCTACCCCGACGGCTGGAGTAACATTCAGTACTTC; CDR3 protein: CASSAYPDGWSNIQYF
V gene: TRBV13; J gene: TRBJ2-1; CDR3 length: 13; clone size: many; D gene: NA; CDR3 DNA: TGTGCCAGCAGCCCTCCCGGGGGTAATTCGCCGTTCTTC; CDR3 protein: CASSPPGGNSPFF
V gene: TRBV6-5; J gene: TRBJ2-1; CDR3 length: 14; clone size: NA; D gene: NA; CDR3 DNA: TGTGCCAGCAGTTTCTTCCAGGGTTACAATGAGCAGTTCTTC; CDR3 protein: CASSFFQGYNEQFF
V gene: TRBV7-2; J gene: TRBJ1-2; CDR3 length: 14; clone size: few; D gene: NA; CDR3 DNA: TGTGCCAGCAGCTGGAGCAGGGCAAACTATGGCTACACCTTC; CDR3 protein: CASSWSRANYGYTF
V gene: TRBV7-2; J gene: TRBJ2-7; CDR3 length: 15; clone size: NA; D gene: TRBD1; CDR3 DNA: TGTGCCAGCAGCGTCCCCCGGACAGGGGGCCTTGAGCAGTACTTC; CDR3 protein: CASSVPRTGGLEQYF
V gene: TRBV11-1; J gene: TRBJ2-3; CDR3 length: 15; clone size: NA; D gene: NA; CDR3 DNA: TGTGCCAGCAGCTTAGGCAGGGCCTTCTCAGATACGCAGTATTTT; CDR3 protein: CASSLGRAFSDTQYF
V gene: TRBV20-1; J gene: TRBJ2-4; CDR3 length: 15; clone size: NA; D gene: TRBD1; CDR3 DNA: TGCAGTGCTAGGTCGGGACAGGTTACCAAAAACATTCAGTACTTC; CDR3 protein: CSARSGQVTKNIQYF
V gene: TRBV5-4; J gene: TRBJ2-7; CDR3 length: 14; clone size: few; D gene: TRBD2; CDR3 DNA: TGTGCCAGCAGCTTGGCCAGCGGGAGCCCAAAGCAGTACTTC; CDR3 protein: CASSLASGSPKQYF
V gene: TRBV2; J gene: TRBJ2-1; CDR3 length: 16; clone size: NA; D gene: TRBD2; CDR3 DNA: TGTGCCAGCAGTGGAGTGGGACTAGCGGACTACAATGAGCAGTTCTTC; CDR3 protein: CASSGVGLADYNEQFF
V gene: TRBV7-3; J gene: TRBJ2-6; CDR3 length: 17; clone size: NA; D gene: NA; CDR3 DNA: TGTGCCAGCAGCCTAGGACGGTTGGCAGCTGGGGCCAACGTCCTGACTTTC; CDR3 protein: CASSLGRLAAGANVLTF
V gene: TRBV20-1; J gene: TRBJ2-1; CDR3 length: 16; clone size: NA; D gene: NA; CDR3 DNA: TGCAGTGCTAGAAGGGGAGCGGCGAGCTCCTACAATGAGCAGTTCTTC; CDR3 protein: CSARRGAASSYNEQFF